The T cell receptor beta chain described here comes from a study of blood T cells in healthy people across ages. Study information: Capturing about one barcoded beta molecule per two T cells was achieved by template switching. Whole-study findings and limits: The study regarded diversity estimates from one million T cells as underestimates.

Worth noting for this clonotype: Its target is unknown.

The CDR3 is 15 amino acids. With V trimmed by 5 bases and J by 0 bases, 7 bases remained unmatched. Germline loops: CDR1 SGHTA, CDR2 FQGNSA. Using a J-beta primer mix together with a sample-barcoded 5' primer, a second PCR was run for roughly 6 to 11 cycles. Each cDNA was tagged by a template-switch adaptor containing 12 random nucleotides. A single record per CDR3 protein comes from TCRdb applying MiXCR to the 5' RACE reads. The sample lists 650,000 to 700,000 distinct CDR3 sequences; approximately 52% were seen once. The specimen sequenced was blood. This TCR came from a woman aged 80 or over in good health. V usage is TRBV7-2 and J usage is TRBJ2-7; 7 nucleotides agree with TRBD2. CDR3 nucleotide sequence: TGTGCCAGCAGCCCGCTAGCGGCCAGCTCCTACGAGCAGTACTTC. This encodes CASSPLAASSYEQYF.